This T cell receptor (beta chain) was sequenced during a study of cytomegalovirus exposure and HLA in healthy donors. Turning to the study itself: Membership in the Caucasian-associated ancestry cluster was found for 75% to 90% of a few hundred genotyped donors.

General study findings and limits: The study labeled 170 or so TCR beta chains cytomegalovirus-associated. Analyzed later, most CMV-associated TCR beta chains appeared HLA-restricted.

The junction had 17 bases not matched to a gene; V was cut back by 5 bases and J by 6 bases. Germline CDR1 SEHNR, CDR2 FQNEAQ (reference sequence). The CDR3 has 18 residues. PCR primers comprised 60 Vbeta and 13 Jbeta primers. As processed by the authors: It was a later analysis that counted tens of millions of unique TCR beta chains, of which 9.5 million to 14 million were shared. Produced via immunoSEQ multiplex PCR; TCRdb's table is partial and in-frame only. V and J calls plus clone size are reproduced from that table; the DNA served to infer D and trimming. The sample's table shows fewer than 200,000 clones. As for this clone: The antigen remains undetermined.

The sequence was collected from a man aged 25-40 years in good health and CMV-seronegative. The J gene is TRBJ2-1, the V gene TRBV7-9, with 9 bases identical to TRBD1. Sequenced input: PBMCs. Here the CDR3 reads CASSLFRGQGRVFNEQFF. CDR3 DNA sequence: TGTGCCAGCAGCCTCTTCCGAGGACAGGGGCGCGTCTTCAATGAGCAGTTCTTC.